These T cell receptor beta chains were read from a single sample in a study of blood T cells in healthy people across ages. Via MiXCR, TCRdb re-called the 5' RACE reads, giving one row per CDR3 protein. The sample includes around 1,000,000 distinct CDR3 sequences, more than 30% seen only once; the top ten take around 13%. The sequenced sample consisted of blood. The receptors derive from a man between 18 and 29 years old in good health. Both conserved end residues are part of each CDR3. Each record gives: V gene, D gene, clone size, J gene, CDR3 protein, CDR3 DNA. The D gene is left open where the match is weak. For some rows the clone size is stated as once, few or many, or as a class when expanded; others skip it.

V gene: TRBV6-2/TRBV6-3
D gene: NA
clone size: few
J gene: TRBJ1-2
CDR3 protein: CASSYAGDYGYTF
CDR3 DNA: TGTGCCAGCAGTTACGCAGGGGACTATGGCTACACCTTC

V gene: TRBV27
D gene: NA
clone size: NA
J gene: TRBJ2-3
CDR3 protein: CASSPGRDWGSGTQYF
CDR3 DNA: TGTGCCAGCAGTCCTGGCCGGGACTGGGGTTCTGGTACGCAGTATTTT

V gene: TRBV10-3
D gene: NA
clone size: few
J gene: TRBJ2-3
CDR3 protein: CATLTGTTDTQYF
CDR3 DNA: TGTGCCACCTTGACAGGAACGACAGATACGCAGTATTTT

V gene: TRBV7-3
D gene: TRBD1
clone size: NA
J gene: TRBJ2-3
CDR3 protein: CASSQTGGTDTQYF
CDR3 DNA: TGTGCCAGCAGCCAGACAGGGGGCACAGATACGCAGTATTTT

V gene: TRBV2
D gene: NA
clone size: NA
J gene: TRBJ1-1
CDR3 protein: CASSFDRTSTEAFF
CDR3 DNA: TGTGCCAGCAGTTTCGACAGGACAAGCACTGAAGCTTTCTTT

V gene: TRBV20-1
D gene: NA
clone size: NA
J gene: TRBJ2-5
CDR3 protein: CSAGAHGIQETQYF
CDR3 DNA: TGCAGTGCCGGGGCACACGGGATACAAGAGACCCAGTACTTC

V gene: TRBV19
D gene: NA
clone size: NA
J gene: TRBJ1-1
CDR3 protein: CASKRSITEAFF
CDR3 DNA: TGTGCCAGTAAAAGATCAATTACTGAAGCTTTCTTT

V gene: TRBV29-1
D gene: NA
clone size: NA
J gene: TRBJ1-3
CDR3 protein: CSVDKSSGNTIYF
CDR3 DNA: TGCAGCGTTGATAAGTCCTCTGGAAACACCATATATTTT

V gene: TRBV25-1
D gene: NA
clone size: few
J gene: TRBJ1-1
CDR3 protein: CASTDQAMDVGVTEAFF
CDR3 DNA: TGTGCCAGCACCGACCAAGCTATGGACGTGGGAGTTACTGAAGCTTTCTTT

V gene: TRBV7-9
D gene: NA
clone size: NA
J gene: TRBJ1-1
CDR3 protein: CASSLGPELNTEAFF
CDR3 DNA: TGTGCCAGCAGCTTAGGTCCGGAGTTGAACACTGAAGCTTTCTTT

V gene: TRBV12-3/TRBV12-4
D gene: NA
clone size: NA
J gene: TRBJ2-2
CDR3 protein: CASSALKGTGELFF
CDR3 DNA: TGTGCCAGCAGTGCATTAAAGGGCACCGGGGAGCTGTTTTTT

V gene: TRBV7-8
D gene: TRBD2
clone size: NA
J gene: TRBJ2-1
CDR3 protein: CASSLRGVEYNEQFF
CDR3 DNA: TGTGCCAGCAGCTTACGGGGGGTTGAGTACAATGAGCAGTTCTTC

V gene: TRBV2
D gene: TRBD2
clone size: NA
J gene: TRBJ2-3
CDR3 protein: CASSESPRGRADTQYF
CDR3 DNA: TGTGCCAGCAGTGAATCGCCCCGAGGGAGGGCCGATACGCAGTATTTT

V gene: TRBV25-1
D gene: NA
clone size: NA
J gene: TRBJ1-1
CDR3 protein: CASIKESEAFF
CDR3 DNA: TGTGCCAGCATTAAAGAGAGTGAAGCTTTCTTT

V gene: TRBV12-3/TRBV12-4
D gene: NA
clone size: few
J gene: TRBJ1-4
CDR3 protein: CASSRRPPTNEKLFF
CDR3 DNA: TGTGCCAGCAGTCGCAGACCGCCAACTAATGAAAAACTGTTTTTT

V gene: TRBV9
D gene: TRBD1
clone size: NA
J gene: TRBJ2-1
CDR3 protein: CASSAGTDFYNEQFF
CDR3 DNA: TGTGCCAGCAGCGCCGGGACAGATTTCTACAATGAGCAGTTCTTC

V gene: TRBV5-1
D gene: TRBD1
clone size: many
J gene: TRBJ2-1
CDR3 protein: CASSLPTGGYNEQFF
CDR3 DNA: TGCGCCAGCAGCTTGCCCACAGGGGGCTACAATGAGCAGTTCTTC

V gene: TRBV9
D gene: NA
clone size: NA
J gene: TRBJ2-2
CDR3 protein: CASSFPSGSGELFF
CDR3 DNA: TGTGCCAGCAGCTTCCCTTCTGGTAGCGGGGAGCTGTTTTTT

V gene: TRBV7-2
D gene: TRBD1
clone size: NA
J gene: TRBJ1-1
CDR3 protein: CASSLAPWDRRPNTEAFF
CDR3 DNA: TGTGCCAGCAGCTTAGCCCCATGGGACAGGCGACCGAACACTGAAGCTTTCTTT

V gene: TRBV10-3
D gene: NA
clone size: NA
J gene: TRBJ2-5
CDR3 protein: CAISESVIEPETQYF
CDR3 DNA: TGTGCCATCAGTGAGTCGGTGATAGAGCCAGAGACCCAGTACTTC

V gene: TRBV6-6
D gene: NA
clone size: NA
J gene: TRBJ2-5
CDR3 protein: CASTLQGREQETQYF
CDR3 DNA: TGTGCCAGCACTCTTCAGGGACGGGAACAAGAGACCCAGTACTTC

V gene: TRBV27
D gene: TRBD1
clone size: NA
J gene: TRBJ2-1
CDR3 protein: CASSSPTGGKHGEQFF
CDR3 DNA: TGTGCCAGCAGTAGCCCGACAGGGGGCAAGCATGGTGAGCAGTTCTTC

V gene: TRBV7-2
D gene: NA
clone size: NA
J gene: TRBJ1-5
CDR3 protein: CASSLGPLRSQPQHF
CDR3 DNA: TGTGCCAGCAGCTTAGGGCCTCTCCGTAGTCAGCCCCAGCATTTT

V gene: TRBV7-2
D gene: NA
clone size: NA
J gene: TRBJ2-3
CDR3 protein: CASSFGRDAQYF
CDR3 DNA: TGTGCCAGCAGTTTCGGTCGAGATGCGCAGTATTTT

V gene: TRBV20-1
D gene: TRBD1
clone size: few
J gene: TRBJ1-4
CDR3 protein: CSASLPTGVNEKLFF
CDR3 DNA: TGCAGTGCTAGTCTCCCGACAGGGGTTAATGAAAAACTGTTTTTT